This is a list of T cell receptor beta chains from one sample in a study of shared clonotypes between healthy human individuals. Profiled with immunoSEQ multiplex PCR; TCRdb holds only in-frame clones, not every one. The sample lists about 2.2 million clones; about 94% were seen once. The sample taken for sequencing was naive CD8+ T cells from PBMCs. These receptors were obtained from a man younger than 30 in good health. Some clones in this sample may be carry-over from other donors' samples. The CDR3 runs from the conserved cysteine through the conserved F or W. A D gene is named only where the DNA matches it firmly. Expanded clones get a size class; other rows say once, few or many, or leave the size out.

D	V	size	J	CDR3	DNA
.	TRBV6-6	.	TRBJ1-2	CASSYGTHYGYTF	TGTGCCAGCAGTTACGGGACACACTATGGCTACACCTTC
TRBD2	TRBV14	.	TRBJ2-1	CASTFLAGAYNEQFF	TGTGCCAGCACGTTTCTAGCGGGAGCTTACAATGAGCAGTTCTTC
TRBD1	TRBV11-2	.	TRBJ2-7	CASSLRTGDIYEQYF	TGTGCCAGCAGCTTAAGAACAGGGGACATCTACGAGCAGTACTTC
.	TRBV9	once	TRBJ2-1	CASSPPGGGTTYNEQFF	TGTGCCAGCAGCCCACCCGGAGGCGGGACCACCTACAATGAGCAGTTCTTC
.	TRBV7-8	.	TRBJ2-1	CASSLVLVSDRVF	TGTGCCAGCAGCTTAGTTTTGGTCTCCGACCGGGTCTTC
.	TRBV15	.	TRBJ1-4	CATSRSRARHEKLFF	TGTGCCACCAGCAGATCCCGGGCCCGCCATGAAAAACTGTTTTTT
TRBD1	TRBV30	.	TRBJ2-7	CAGAGTGGYEQYF	TGTGCCGGGGCCGGGACAGGAGGCTACGAGCAGTACTTC
.	TRBV27	.	TRBJ1-2	CASRGLGHGYTF	TGTGCCAGCAGGGGACTGGGGCATGGCTACACCTTC
.	TRBV15	.	TRBJ1-3	CATSRETSSGNTIYF	TGTGCCACCAGCAGAGAGACGAGCTCTGGAAACACCATATATTTT
TRBD1	TRBV15	.	TRBJ1-1	CATSSGQGTYDFPFF	TGTGCCACCAGCAGCGGACAGGGAACTTATGATTTTCCTTTCTTT
.	TRBV9	once	TRBJ1-5	CASSEGGNRNQPQHF	TGTGCCAGCAGCGAGGGTGGGAACAGAAATCAGCCCCAGCATTTT
.	TRBV2	once	TRBJ2-2	CASSGTGTGELFF	TGTGCCAGCAGTGGCACCGGTACCGGGGAGCTGTTTTTT
.	TRBV7-2	.	TRBJ1-1	CASSLLSGATEAFF	TGTGCCAGCAGCTTACTCTCGGGGGCCACTGAAGCTTTCTTT
.	TRBV29-1	.	TRBJ2-3	CSASAGAADTQYF	TGCAGCGCTTCAGCGGGTGCGGCGGATACGCAGTATTTT
.	TRBV5-1	.	TRBJ1-1	CASSLEQGSRTEAFF	TGCGCCAGCAGCTTAGAACAGGGTAGTCGGACTGAAGCTTTCTTT
TRBD2	TRBV28	.	TRBJ2-2	CASSLSMGLAGDTGELFF	TGTGCCAGCAGTTTATCAATGGGACTAGCGGGAGACACCGGGGAGCTGTTTTTT